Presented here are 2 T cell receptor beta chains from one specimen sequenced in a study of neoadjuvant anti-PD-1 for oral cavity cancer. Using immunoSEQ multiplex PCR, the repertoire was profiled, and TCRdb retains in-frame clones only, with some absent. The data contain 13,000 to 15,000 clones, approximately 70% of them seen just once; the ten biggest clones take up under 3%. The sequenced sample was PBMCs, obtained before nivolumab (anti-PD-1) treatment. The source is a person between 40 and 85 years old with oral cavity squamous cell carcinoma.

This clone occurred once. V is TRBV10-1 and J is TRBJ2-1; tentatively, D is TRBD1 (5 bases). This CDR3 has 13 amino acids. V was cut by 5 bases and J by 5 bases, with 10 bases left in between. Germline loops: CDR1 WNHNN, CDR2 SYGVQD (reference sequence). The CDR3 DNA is TGCGCCAGCAGTAAGACAGAAAACAATGAGCAGTTCTTC. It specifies CASSKTENNEQFF.

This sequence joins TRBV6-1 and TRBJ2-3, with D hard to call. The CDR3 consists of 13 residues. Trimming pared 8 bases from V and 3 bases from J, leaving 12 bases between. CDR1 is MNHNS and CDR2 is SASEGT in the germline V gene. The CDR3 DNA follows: TGTGCCAGCGGATGGGGTGCAACAGATACGCAGTATTTT. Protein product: CASGWGATDTQYF.